A selection of T cell receptor beta chains follows, all from one sample in a study of cytomegalovirus exposure and HLA in healthy donors. TCRdb's copy holds only in-frame clones and misses some; the assay was immunoSEQ multiplex PCR. The sample lists roughly 110,000 clones; around 80% were seen once. The sequenced sample was PBMCs. The receptors were gathered from a man aged 30 to 45 in good health and CMV-seropositive. Each CDR3 is given with its conserved first and last residue. The D gene is left open where the match is weak.

cdr3_nt: TGTGCCAGCAGCGTAGGAGAGCGGTCTCAAGAGACCCAGTACTTC; cdr3_aa: CASSVGERSQETQYF; v_call: TRBV9; j_call: TRBJ2-5; d_call: -
cdr3_nt: TGTGCCTGGAGGCGACACAGGGGGCCGTCTGGCGAGCAGTACTTC; cdr3_aa: CAWRRHRGPSGEQYF; v_call: TRBV30; j_call: TRBJ2-7; d_call: TRBD1
cdr3_nt: TGCGCCAGCAAGGGACAGGGGAGCACCGGGGAGCTGTTTTTT; cdr3_aa: CASKGQGSTGELFF; v_call: TRBV10-1; j_call: TRBJ2-2; d_call: TRBD1
cdr3_nt: TGTGCCAGCAGTTGGGGGGGACGCTATGAAAAACTGTTTTTT; cdr3_aa: CASSWGGRYEKLFF; v_call: TRBV11-2; j_call: TRBJ1-4; d_call: -
cdr3_nt: TGTGCCTGGAGTTCGGGAATGGATCAGCCCCAGCATTTT; cdr3_aa: CAWSSGMDQPQHF; v_call: TRBV30; j_call: TRBJ1-5; d_call: -
cdr3_nt: TGTGCCATCAGCGGCGAAGACAGGGGTGAAGCTTTCTTT; cdr3_aa: CAISGEDRGEAFF; v_call: TRBV10-3; j_call: TRBJ1-1; d_call: TRBD1
cdr3_nt: TGTGCCAGCAGAGCCGGGGCGGGAAGCAATCAGCCCCAGCATTTT; cdr3_aa: CASRAGAGSNQPQHF; v_call: TRBV6-9; j_call: TRBJ1-5; d_call: -
cdr3_nt: TGTGCCAGCACCCTCCCCGAGGGGGCCAAAGATACGCAGTATTTT; cdr3_aa: CASTLPEGAKDTQYF; v_call: TRBV7-9; j_call: TRBJ2-3; d_call: TRBD1
cdr3_nt: TGTGCCAGCAGCTTTAGCGGGGATCATGAGCAGTTCTTC; cdr3_aa: CASSFSGDHEQFF; v_call: TRBV7-9; j_call: TRBJ2-1; d_call: TRBD2
cdr3_nt: TGTGCCAGCGACGTAGGACAGGGGGCTTTTGGCTACACCTTC; cdr3_aa: CASDVGQGAFGYTF; v_call: TRBV6-6; j_call: TRBJ1-2; d_call: TRBD1
cdr3_nt: TGTGCCAGCAGTGAATCCGGAGGAGGGGGCCGTCGGTTCTTC; cdr3_aa: CASSESGGGGRRFF; v_call: TRBV6-1; j_call: TRBJ2-1; d_call: -
cdr3_nt: TGCAGCGGCTCACAGGATTTCTATGGCTACACCTTC; cdr3_aa: CSGSQDFYGYTF; v_call: TRBV29-1; j_call: TRBJ1-2; d_call: -
cdr3_nt: TGTGCCAGCTCACCCCCGGGACTAGCGGCGAGCTCCTACGAGCAGTACTTC; cdr3_aa: CASSPPGLAASSYEQYF; v_call: TRBV18; j_call: TRBJ2-7; d_call: TRBD2
cdr3_nt: TGTGCCTGGAGTGTAGCCAGAAACAGTCAGTACTTC; cdr3_aa: CAWSVARNSQYF; v_call: TRBV30; j_call: TRBJ2-4; d_call: -
cdr3_nt: TGTGCCAGCTCACGGGTGGGGCGCACCTTTAACAATGAGCAGTTCTTC; cdr3_aa: CASSRVGRTFNNEQFF; v_call: TRBV18; j_call: TRBJ2-1; d_call: -
cdr3_nt: TGTGCCAGCAGTTACACTCCCCCAGGGGGTGGCTACACCTTC; cdr3_aa: CASSYTPPGGGYTF; v_call: TRBV6-5; j_call: TRBJ1-2; d_call: TRBD1